This T cell receptor beta chain was obtained from a study of molecular identifiers for immune sequencing clone quantification. Study details: RNA from 20,000 or 100,000 naive CD8 cells was split five ways in replicates, with four sequenced. Study-wide findings and caveats: Clone sizes that are highly expanded could be underestimated when identical TCR molecules share a barcode.

TCRdb ran MiXCR on the PCR reads and lists one entry per CDR3 protein. This table has around 480,000 distinct CDR3 sequences, about a quarter appearing once. The V gene's germline CDR1 is SQVTM and CDR2 ANQGSEA. Trimming cost V 5 bases and J 7 bases; bases outside gene matches: 8. The CDR3 contains 14 residues. This clonotype has just a few counts. As yet, its antigen is unknown. It was from roughly 21,000 to 960,000 sorted cells, with 10%, 30% or 50% RNA, that naive CD8 libraries came. The sequenced sample was naive CD8+ T cells from blood, with Jurkat cell RNA spiked in. Subset of the sample: FACS-sorted CD8+CD4-CCR7+CD45RA+ naive T cells. The chain carries TRBV29-1 and TRBJ1-2; 12 bases line up with TRBD1. This TCR derives from a human donor in good health. Some libraries in this study had Jurkat cell RNA spiked in. CDR3 in amino acids: CSVPERGQGAGYTF. In DNA, the CDR3 is TGCAGCGTTCCTGAAAGGGGACAGGGGGCTGGCTACACCTTC.